The subject of this entry is one T cell receptor beta chain. Within the sample, other DNA sequences also encode this same CDR3. The sample is drawn from a study of blood T cell repertoires in COVID-19. Across the study: From the United States, Italy and Spain came samples of acute and convalescent COVID-19. T cells, B-cell-depleted T cells, or PBMCs supplied cDNA or gDNA.

This CDR3 comprises 15 residues. The germline V gene has CDR1 SGDLS and CDR2 YYNGEE. The germline V and J ends were trimmed by 0 bases and 2 bases, with 9 bases remaining between them. Original processing methods: Amplification from reference gene primers served as the basis for estimated nucleated cell counts. TCRdb's copy holds only in-frame clones and misses some; the assay was immunoSEQ multiplex PCR. V, J and clone size reflect that table, while D and trimming were determined from the DNA. The repertoire holds 210,000 or so clones, with over 75% as singletons. The chain is built from TRBV9 and TRBJ1-5, with D possibly matching TRBD1 (6 bases). The sequenced sample was peripheral blood. The receptor's source is a human donor in a cohort sampled during active COVID-19. The CDR3 DNA is TGTGCCAGCAGCGTAGGGCCAGGGGGCAATCAGCCCCAGCATTTT. This sequence encodes CASSVGPGGNQPQHF.